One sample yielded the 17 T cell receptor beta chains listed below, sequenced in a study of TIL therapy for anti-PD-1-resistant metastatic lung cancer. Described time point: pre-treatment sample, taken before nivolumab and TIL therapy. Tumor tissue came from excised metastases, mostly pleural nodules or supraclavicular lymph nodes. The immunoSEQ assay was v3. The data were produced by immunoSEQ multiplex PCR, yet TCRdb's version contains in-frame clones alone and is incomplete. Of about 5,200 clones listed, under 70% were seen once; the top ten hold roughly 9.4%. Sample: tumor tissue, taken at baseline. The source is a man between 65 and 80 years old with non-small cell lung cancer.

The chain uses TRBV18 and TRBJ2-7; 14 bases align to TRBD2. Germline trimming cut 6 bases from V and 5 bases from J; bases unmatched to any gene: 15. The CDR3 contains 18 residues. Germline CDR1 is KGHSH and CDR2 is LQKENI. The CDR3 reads CASSTGTGGLAGVDEQYF. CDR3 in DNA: TGTGCCAGCTCTACCGGGACAGGGGGACTAGCGGGAGTAGACGAGCAGTACTTC.

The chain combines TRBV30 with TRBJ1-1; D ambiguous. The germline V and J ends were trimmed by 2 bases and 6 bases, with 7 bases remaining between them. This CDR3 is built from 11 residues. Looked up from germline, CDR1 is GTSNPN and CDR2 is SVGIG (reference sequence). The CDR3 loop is CAWSLGSEAFF. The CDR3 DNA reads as TGTGCCTGGAGTTTGGGATCTGAAGCTTTCTTT.

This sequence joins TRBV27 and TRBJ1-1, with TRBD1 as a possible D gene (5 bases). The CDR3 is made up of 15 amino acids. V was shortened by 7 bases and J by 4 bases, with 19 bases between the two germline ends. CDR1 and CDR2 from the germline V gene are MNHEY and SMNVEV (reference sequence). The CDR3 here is CASTEWLGAGTEAFF. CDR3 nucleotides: TGTGCCAGCACGGAATGGCTTGGGGCAGGCACTGAAGCTTTCTTT.

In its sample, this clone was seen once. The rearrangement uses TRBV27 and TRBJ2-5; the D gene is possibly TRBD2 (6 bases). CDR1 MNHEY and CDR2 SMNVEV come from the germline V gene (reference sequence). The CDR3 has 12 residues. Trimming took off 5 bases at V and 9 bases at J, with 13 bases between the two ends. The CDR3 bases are TGTGCCAGCAGTACCCCACCGGGGGCCCAGTACTTC. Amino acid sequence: CASSTPPGAQYF.

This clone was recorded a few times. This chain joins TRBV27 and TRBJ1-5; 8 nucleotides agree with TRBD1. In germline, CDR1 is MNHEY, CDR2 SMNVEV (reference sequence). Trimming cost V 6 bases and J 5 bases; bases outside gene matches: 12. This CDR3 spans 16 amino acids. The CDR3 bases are TGTGCCAGCAGACCACTAGACAGGGGACTAGATCAGCCCCAGCATTTT. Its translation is CASRPLDRGLDQPQHF.

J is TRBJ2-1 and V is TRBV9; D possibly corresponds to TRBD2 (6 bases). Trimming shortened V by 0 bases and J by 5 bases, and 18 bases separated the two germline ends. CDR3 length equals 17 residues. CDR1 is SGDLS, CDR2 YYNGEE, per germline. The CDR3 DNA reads TGTGCCAGCAGCGTAGCGATCCGGGACTCATTTCACAATGAGCAGTTCTTC. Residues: CASSVAIRDSFHNEQFF.

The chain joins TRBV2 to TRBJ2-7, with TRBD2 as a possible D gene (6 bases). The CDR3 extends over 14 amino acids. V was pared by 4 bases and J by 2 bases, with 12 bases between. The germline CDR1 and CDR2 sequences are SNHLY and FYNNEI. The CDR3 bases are TGTGCCAGCAGTGTCGCTAGCGCTGCCTACGAGCAGTACTTC. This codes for CASSVASAAYEQYF.

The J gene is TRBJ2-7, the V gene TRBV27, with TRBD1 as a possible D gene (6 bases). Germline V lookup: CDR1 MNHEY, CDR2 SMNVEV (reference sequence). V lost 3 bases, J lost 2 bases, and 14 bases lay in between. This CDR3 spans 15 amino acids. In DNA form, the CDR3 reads TGTGCCAGCAGTTTCGGGCGGACAGCAGCCTACGAGCAGTACTTC. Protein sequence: CASSFGRTAAYEQYF.

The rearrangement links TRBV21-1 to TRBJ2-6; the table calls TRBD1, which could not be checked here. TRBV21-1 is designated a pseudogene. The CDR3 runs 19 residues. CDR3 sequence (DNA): TGTGCCAGCAGCATCTCCAACAGGGGGGACTGCTCTGGGGCCAACGTCCTGACTTTC. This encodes CASSISNRGDCSGANVLTF.

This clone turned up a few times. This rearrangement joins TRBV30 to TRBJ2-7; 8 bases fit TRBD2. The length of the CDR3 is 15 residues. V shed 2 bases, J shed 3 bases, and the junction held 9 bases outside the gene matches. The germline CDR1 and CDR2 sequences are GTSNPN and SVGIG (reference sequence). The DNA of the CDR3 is TGTGCCTGGAGTCTCAGCGGGAGCGCGATCTACGAGCAGTACTTC. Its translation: CAWSLSGSAIYEQYF.

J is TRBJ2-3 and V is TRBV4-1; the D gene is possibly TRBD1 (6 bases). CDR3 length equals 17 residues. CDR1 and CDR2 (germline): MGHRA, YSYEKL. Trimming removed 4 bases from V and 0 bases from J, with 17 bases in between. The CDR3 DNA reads TGCGCCAGCAGCCTACCCCTGGGACAAAAAAGCACAGATACGCAGTATTTT. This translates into CASSLPLGQKSTDTQYF.

In DNA form, the CDR3 reads TGTGCCAGCAAACTACAAGACCACGGGAACACTGAAGCTTTCTTT. Its translation: CASKLQDHGNTEAFF. V gene TRBV28 combines with J gene TRBJ1-1, with no clear D. Per the germline V gene, CDR1 is MDHEN and CDR2 is SYDVKM. This CDR3 comprises 15 residues. V lost 7 bases, J lost 1 base, and 16 bases lay in between.

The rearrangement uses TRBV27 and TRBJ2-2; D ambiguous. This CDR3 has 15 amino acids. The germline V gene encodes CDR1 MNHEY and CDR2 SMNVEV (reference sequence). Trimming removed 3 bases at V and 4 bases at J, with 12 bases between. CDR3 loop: CASSLASRGTGELFF. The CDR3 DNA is TGTGCCAGCAGTTTGGCGTCCCGAGGCACCGGGGAGCTGTTTTTT.

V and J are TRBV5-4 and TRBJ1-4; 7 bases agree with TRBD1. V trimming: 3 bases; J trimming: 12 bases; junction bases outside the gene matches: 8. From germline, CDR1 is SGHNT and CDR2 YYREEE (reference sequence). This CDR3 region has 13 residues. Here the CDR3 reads CASSSPRTGELFF. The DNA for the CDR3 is TGTGCCAGCAGCTCCCCAAGAACAGGGGAACTGTTTTTT.

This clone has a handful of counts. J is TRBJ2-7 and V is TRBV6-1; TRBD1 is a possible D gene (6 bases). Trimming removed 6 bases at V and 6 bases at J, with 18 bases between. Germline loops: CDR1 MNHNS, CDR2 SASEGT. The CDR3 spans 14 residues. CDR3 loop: CASRSTGTRSEQYF. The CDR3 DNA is TGTGCCAGCAGGTCTACCGGGACAAGGAGCGAGCAGTACTTC.

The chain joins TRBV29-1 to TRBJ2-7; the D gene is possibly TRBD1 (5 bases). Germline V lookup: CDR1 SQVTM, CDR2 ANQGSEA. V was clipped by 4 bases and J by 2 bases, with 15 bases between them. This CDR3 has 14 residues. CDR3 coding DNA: TGCAGCGTTGTCTTCTGGCAGGGCACCTACGAGCAGTACTTC. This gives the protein CSVVFWQGTYEQYF.

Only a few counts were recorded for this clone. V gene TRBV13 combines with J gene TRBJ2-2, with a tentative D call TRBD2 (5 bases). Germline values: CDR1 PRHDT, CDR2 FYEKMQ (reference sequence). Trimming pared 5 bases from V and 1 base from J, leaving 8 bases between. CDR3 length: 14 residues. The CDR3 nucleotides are TGTGCCAGCAGCGCCACTAGGAACACCGGGGAGCTGTTTTTT. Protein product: CASSATRNTGELFF.